This T cell receptor (beta chain) was sequenced for a study of patients and donors after allogeneic stem cell transplantation. This clonotype was found once. TCRdb re-called the RT-PCR reads with MiXCR, one entry per CDR3 protein. In the table there are some 150,000 distinct CDR3 sequences, over 35% of which are singletons. CDR3 length: 16 residues. CDR1 and CDR2 (germline): MDHEN, SYDVKM. With 2 bases clipped from V and 3 bases from J, the junction kept 8 bases outside the gene matches. The V and J genes are TRBV28 and TRBJ2-3, with TRBD2 matching over 7 bases. This TCR was sampled from a human donor who was either an allogeneic HSCT recipient or a stem cell or donor lymphocyte infusion donor (not recorded which). It is not recorded whose cells these are; they may come from a transplant donor. The specimen sequenced was blood, either unsorted or a sorted T cell fraction (not recorded which). CDR3 sequence: CASSLQTGGLTDTQYF. The CDR3, as DNA: TGTGCCAGCAGTTTACAAACGGGGGGACTTACAGATACGCAGTATTTT.